The 10 T cell receptor beta chains reported below all come from one sample, sequenced in a study of blood T cell repertoires in COVID-19. Libraries were prepared by immunoSEQ multiplex PCR; TCRdb keeps only in-frame clonotypes and omits some of them. The table records 400,000 to 550,000 clones, around 89% of them present only once. Sequences were obtained from peripheral blood. The source is a woman younger than 45 with acute or convalescent COVID-19.

The count of this clone is one. This sequence joins TRBV23-1 and TRBJ2-3; TRBD2 might be the D (5 bases). TRBV23-1 is known as an ORF, though its function is uncertain. The germline V and J ends were trimmed by 4 bases and 0 bases, with 14 bases remaining between them. The CDR3 is 16 amino acids. The CDR3 reads CASSPGLHLSTDTQYF. The CDR3 DNA sequence: TGCGCCAGCAGTCCTGGACTCCACCTTAGCACAGATACGCAGTATTTT.

The V and J genes are TRBV5-1 and TRBJ2-1; TRBD2 agrees at 10 bases. Unmatched junction bases numbered 8, after V lost 4 bases and J lost 7 bases. Germline V gives CDR1 SGHRS, CDR2 YFSETQ. CDR3 length: 15 residues. The CDR3 DNA reads TGCGCCAGCAGCCCACTAGCGGGGTCGCGGAATGAGCAGTTCTTC. This encodes CASSPLAGSRNEQFF.

The V and J genes are TRBV24-1 and TRBJ2-1, with 7 bases identical to TRBD2. The CDR3 extends over 17 amino acids. Germline V gene lookup returns CDR1 KGHDR and CDR2 SFDVKD. The trim removed 5 bases at V and 0 bases at J, leaving 9 bases unmatched. The CDR3 nucleotides are TGTGCCACCAGTGCCCCAAGCGGGGCGTACTCCTACAATGAGCAGTTCTTC. Translating it yields CATSAPSGAYSYNEQFF.

This chain uses TRBV5-6 with TRBJ1-2; D ambiguous. V lost 1 base and J 11 bases, leaving 12 bases between the germline ends. The germline CDR1 and CDR2 sequences are SGHDT and YYEEEE. The CDR3 is 12 residues long. CDR3 region: CASSLFAQRYTF. The CDR3 coding sequence is TGTGCCAGCAGCTTGTTCGCGCAGCGGTACACCTTC.

This chain uses TRBV6-5 with TRBJ2-7, with D hard to call. This CDR3 is built from 11 residues. CDR1 and CDR2 from the germline V gene are MNHEY and SVGAGI. Trimming took off 6 bases at V and 2 bases at J, with 5 bases between the two ends. The CDR3 here is CASRETYEQYF. In DNA form, the CDR3 reads TGTGCCAGCAGGGAGACCTACGAGCAGTACTTC.

Only a few counts were recorded for this clone. The J gene is TRBJ2-3, the V gene TRBV5-6; 11 nucleotides align to TRBD2. CDR1 is SGHDT, CDR2 YYEEEE, per germline. Unmatched junction bases numbered 1, after V lost 5 bases and J lost 2 bases. The CDR3 length is 14 residues. CDR3 coding DNA: TGTGCCAGCAGACTAGCGGGGGCCACAGATACGCAGTATTTT. This gives the protein CASRLAGATDTQYF.

The chain combines TRBV6-5 with TRBJ1-5; TRBD1 is a possible D gene (6 bases). The germline V gene encodes CDR1 MNHEY and CDR2 SVGAGI. V was shortened by 5 bases and J by 6 bases, with 14 bases between the two germline ends. The CDR3 is 14 amino acids. The CDR3, as DNA: TGTGCCAGCAGTAAGACACAAGGGGGTCAGCCCCAGCATTTT. Translating gives CASSKTQGGQPQHF.

The chain uses TRBV19 and TRBJ1-2; 8 bases map to TRBD1. The CDR3 consists of 12 residues. Unmatched junction bases numbered 4, after V lost 5 bases and J lost 8 bases. Germline V lookup: CDR1 LNHDA, CDR2 SQIVND (reference sequence). The CDR3 region has the DNA TGTGCCAGTAGTCCAGGGGGCGGCGGCTACACCTTC. This codes for CASSPGGGGYTF.

The chain joins TRBV10-1 to TRBJ2-3; the D is unclear. The CDR3 is made up of 12 amino acids. Germline values: CDR1 WNHNN, CDR2 SYGVQD (reference sequence). The V and J ends lost 2 bases and 5 bases respectively, with 5 bases between them. CDR3: CASSERGDTQYF. DNA for the CDR3: TGCGCCAGCAGTGAGCGAGGAGATACGCAGTATTTT.

V usage is TRBV5-1 and J usage is TRBJ1-3; weak D call: TRBD1 (6 bases). The CDR3 loop spans 15 amino acids. CDR1 is SGHRS, CDR2 YFSETQ, per germline. Trimming removed 0 bases from V and 2 bases from J, with 9 bases in between. The CDR3 bases are TGCGCCAGCAGCTTGGGGACAGCGGCTGGAAACACCATATATTTT. As protein: CASSLGTAAGNTIYF.